This T cell receptor beta chain originates from a study of cytomegalovirus exposure and HLA in healthy donors. Study-level points and caveats: TRBV6-2, TRBV6-3 and some other V segments were excluded as indistinguishable. Confirmation was obtained in vitro that a few CMV-associated chains are specific for CMV antigens. Among donors in an Asian-associated ancestry cluster, a later analysis reportedly found fewer N-insertions than the approximately 700-donor mean.

J was trimmed by 2 bases and V by 0 bases; bases with no gene match: 7. The CDR3 covers 18 residues. Looked up from germline, CDR1 is MNHNS and CDR2 is SASEGT. 13 Jbeta primers and 60 Vbeta primers were used for the PCR. In the original processing: In a later analysis, 10 million to 11 million of about 80 million unique beta chains occurred in at least two donors. TCRdb's copy holds only in-frame clones and misses some; the assay was immunoSEQ multiplex PCR. V and J calls plus clone size are reproduced from that table; the DNA served to infer D and trimming. The listing records tens of thousands of clones. A word on this clone: The target antigen is unknown.

The chain recombines TRBV6-1 with TRBJ2-5; 12 positions match TRBD2. The sample was PBMCs. The clonotype comes from a female donor in good health and CMV-seropositive. CDR3 loop: CASSEAASGRATQETQYF. The CDR3 DNA follows: TGTGCCAGCAGTGAAGCGGCTAGCGGGAGGGCAACGCAAGAGACCCAGTACTTC.